This TCR beta chain originates from a study of blood T cell repertoires in COVID-19. Study at large: Sources were T cells, B-cell-depleted T cells, or PBMCs; the material itself was cDNA or gDNA.

The CDR3 consists of 17 residues. The germline V and J ends were trimmed by 7 bases and 5 bases, with 24 bases remaining between them. CDR1 and CDR2 from the germline V gene are LNHDA and SQIVND (reference sequence). Original methodology: Amplifying reference gene primers gave estimates of nucleated cell counts. Only in-frame clones appear in the TCRdb table, and some are missing; sequencing was by immunoSEQ multiplex PCR. V and J calls and clone size are those listed in that table; D and trimming were worked out from the DNA. This table holds a few hundred thousand clones, 85% to 90% found once. This sequence joins TRBV19 and TRBJ2-1, with D possibly matching TRBD2 (7 bases). The TCR comes from a man between 60 and 75 years old with acute or convalescent COVID-19. The specimen was peripheral blood. The CDR3 reads CASTPSLLRGPDNEQFF. The DNA of the CDR3 is TGTGCCAGTACCCCTTCCCTCCTGCGGGGGCCTGACAATGAGCAGTTCTTC.